This T cell receptor beta chain originates from a study of radiotherapy plus CTLA-4 blockade in lung cancer. Study overall: Patients showed objective responses in over 15% of cases, and disease control was achieved by 31%.

This table comes from immunoSEQ multiplex PCR, and its TCRdb copy is limited to in-frame clones, with some not included. The sample comprises around 72,000 clones, 78% of which are singletons, and around 7% rests with the top ten. In this sample, this clone turned up a few times. Its specificity is unknown. The V gene's germline CDR1 is SGHNT and CDR2 YYREEE (reference sequence). The CDR3 runs 15 residues. The V gene lost 4 bases and the J gene lost 3 bases, with 16 bases spanning the gap. The study, taken as a whole, reports: Radiotherapy with ipilimumab was followed by blood expansion of tumor-derived clones.

V is TRBV5-4 and J is TRBJ1-1; weak D call: TRBD1 (5 bases). This sample comprised peripheral blood, obtained from a patient treated with radiotherapy plus ipilimumab. The receptor's source is a human donor with non-small cell lung cancer who had a complete response to radiotherapy plus ipilimumab. This CDR3 is CASSMGLLRDTEAFF. The CDR3 region has the DNA TGTGCCAGCAGCATGGGACTCCTGCGGGACACTGAAGCTTTCTTT.